This T cell receptor (beta chain) is drawn from a study of shared clonotypes between healthy human individuals. Across the whole study: A couple of women and a few men aged 18 to 49 served as donors.

This table comes from immunoSEQ multiplex PCR, and its TCRdb copy is limited to in-frame clones, with some not included. Of roughly 330,000 clones in the sample, 74% were seen once. Study-wide points: Clonotype sharing among donors, it was expected, would be affected by sequencing depth. What naive subsets generally showed was a larger estimated richness than memory subsets showed.

Germline lookup yields CDR1 LNHDA and CDR2 SQIVND (reference sequence). V lost 5 bases, J lost 2 bases, and 5 bases lay in between. The CDR3 runs to 12 residues. As to this clone: Its matching antigen is unknown.

The gene calls are TRBV19 and TRBJ2-3; D unclear. The origin of this receptor is a man under 40 in good health. Material: memory CD4+ T cells sorted from blood. Sample subset: CD45RA-negative fraction. The CDR3 nucleotides read TGTGCCAGTAGTGACCCCACAGATACGCAGTATTTT. It is translated as CASSDPTDTQYF.